Presented here are 13 T cell receptor beta chains from one specimen sequenced in a study of blood T cell repertoires in COVID-19. Clones were read by immunoSEQ multiplex PCR, and TCRdb kept only the in-frame ones, dropping some. The sample consists of some 69,000 clones, 90% of them appearing once. The sample was peripheral blood. The receptors originated from a man aged 50 or older with COVID-19, enrolled during active disease.

The CDR3: CASSTRTGRFYGYTF. Written as DNA, the CDR3 is TGTGCCAGCAGCACCAGGACAGGGAGATTCTATGGCTACACCTTC. The genes are TRBV13 and TRBJ1-2; the match to TRBD1 covers 8 bases. Germline CDR1 and CDR2: PRHDT and FYEKMQ (reference sequence). After removal of 5 bases from V and 4 bases from J, the junction contained 9 bases not matched to a gene. This CDR3 spans 15 amino acids.

The chain uses TRBV5-1 and TRBJ2-2; TRBD1 is a possible D gene (5 bases). Germline assignment: CDR1 SGHRS and CDR2 YFSETQ. The V end lost 0 bases, the J end lost 5 bases, and 8 bases lay between the germline ends. This CDR3 region has 14 residues. The CDR3 protein is CASSLAGQTGELFF. The CDR3 coding sequence is TGCGCCAGCAGCTTGGCCGGACAAACCGGGGAGCTGTTTTTT.

The sample holds one count of this clone. An end of the junction does not agree with germline; a read error may underlie this. The V call is TRBV18, the J call TRBJ2-5, with 11 positions matching TRBD2. The CDR3 loop spans 14 amino acids. Per germline, CDR1 KGHSH and CDR2 LQKENI. Here the CDR3 reads CASSPLAGEETQYF. DNA for the CDR3: TGTGCCAGCTCGCCACTAGCGGGAGAAGAGACCCAGTACTTC.

This chain connects TRBV6-1 to TRBJ2-3; 8 bases are a match to TRBD2. The CDR3 contains 17 residues. V lost 4 bases to trimming and J lost 1 base; unmatched junction nucleotides: 10. The V gene's germline CDR1 is MNHNS and CDR2 SASEGT. CDR3 region: CASSGFGLALRTDTQYF. The CDR3 DNA sequence: TGTGCCAGCAGTGGGTTTGGACTAGCACTCCGCACAGATACGCAGTATTTT.

CDR3 region: CASSLGGAQYNEQFF. The CDR3, as DNA: TGTGCCAGCAGCTTAGGAGGGGCGCAGTACAATGAGCAGTTCTTC. The chain is built from TRBV7-3 and TRBJ2-1; possibly TRBD2 for D (6 bases). CDR3 size: 15 residues. V was trimmed by 2 bases and J by 4 bases, leaving 12 bases between them. The V gene's germline CDR1 is SGHTA and CDR2 FQGTGA.

The chain has TRBV28 and TRBJ1-5; 9 nucleotides match TRBD1. Germline assignment: CDR1 MDHEN and CDR2 SYDVKM. Unmatched junction bases numbered 3, after V lost 6 bases and J lost 0 bases. The CDR3 is 15 residues long. The DNA of the CDR3 is TGTGCCAGCAGAAGACAGGGGGATAGCAATCAGCCCCAGCATTTT. It codes for CASRRQGDSNQPQHF.

The table lists this clone with a count of one. The chain couples TRBV5-4 to TRBJ1-1, with D perhaps TRBD1 (5 bases). CDR3 length: 14 amino acids. V lost 0 bases and J 7 bases, leaving 13 bases between the germline ends. CDR1 and CDR2 from the germline V gene are SGHNT and YYREEE (reference sequence). For the CDR3, the DNA is TGTGCCAGCAGCTTGGCAGGGCGGCACTATGAAGCTTTCTTT. This codes for CASSLAGRHYEAFF. Complete variable domain (other parts from reference TRBV5-4 and TRBJ1-1): ETGVTQSPTHLIKTRGQQVTLRCSSQSGHNTVSWYQQALGQGPQFIFQYYREEENGRGNFPPRFSGLQFPNYSSELNVNALELDDSALYLCASSLAGRHYEAFFGQGTRLTVV.

The chain recombines TRBV9 with TRBJ2-2; the D is unclear. The germline CDR1 and CDR2 sequences are SGDLS and YYNGEE. Trimming shortened V by 0 bases and J by 5 bases, and 5 bases separated the two germline ends. The CDR3 is 13 residues long. This chain's CDR3 is CASSVVPTGELFF. DNA of the CDR3: TGTGCCAGCAGCGTAGTCCCTACCGGGGAGCTGTTTTTT. The complete variable domain, with remaining parts taken from reference TRBV9 and TRBJ2-2, reads DSGVTQTPKHLITATGQRVTLRCSPRSGDLSVYWYQQSLDQGLQFLIQYYNGEERAKGNILERFSAQQFPDLHSELNLSSLELGDSALYFCASSVVPTGELFFGEGSRLTVL.

The chain combines TRBV9 with TRBJ2-1; TRBD2 is a possible D gene (8 bases). CDR3 size: 15 residues. Germline CDR1 is SGDLS and CDR2 is YYNGEE. V gave up 0 bases and J gave up 5 bases, with 12 bases separating them. CDR3 protein: CASSVAGGGHNEQFF. The CDR3 DNA is TGTGCCAGCAGCGTAGCGGGAGGGGGCCACAATGAGCAGTTCTTC. The whole variable domain, remainder taken from reference TRBV9 and TRBJ2-1, is DSGVTQTPKHLITATGQRVTLRCSPRSGDLSVYWYQQSLDQGLQFLIQYYNGEERAKGNILERFSAQQFPDLHSELNLSSLELGDSALYFCASSVAGGGHNEQFFGPGTRLTVL.

The V gene is TRBV18, the J gene TRBJ1-2, with 7 bases that match TRBD1. CDR1 and CDR2 from the germline V gene are KGHSH and LQKENI. J gave up 2 bases and V 3 bases, and 6 bases lay outside the gene matches. The length of the CDR3 is 15 residues. CDR3 in DNA: TGTGCCAGCTCACCGGGGGACAGAGGAAACTATGGCTACACCTTC. Translation gives CASSPGDRGNYGYTF.

This clone has only a few counts. The rearrangement uses TRBV12-3 or TRBV12-4 and TRBJ2-2; D not certain. Trimming pared 4 bases from V and 5 bases from J, leaving 8 bases between. CDR3 length equals 13 residues. CDR3 protein: CASSSQETGELFF. Here the CDR3 DNA reads TGTGCCAGCAGTTCCCAGGAAACCGGGGAGCTGTTTTTT.

The chain uses TRBV11-2 and TRBJ1-3, with a tentative D call TRBD1 (6 bases). The CDR3 consists of 15 residues. Looked up from germline, CDR1 is SGHAT and CDR2 is FQNNGV. With 1 base removed from V and 5 bases from J, the gap between germline ends came to 12 bases. Here the CDR3 DNA reads TGTGCCAGCAGCTTAGGGACAGCGAATCGAAACACCATATATTTT. Translation: CASSLGTANRNTIYF.

The chain combines TRBV2 with TRBJ1-1; D gene unclear. The CDR3 has 15 amino acids. With 6 bases removed from V and 0 bases from J, the gap between germline ends came to 14 bases. Germline V gives CDR1 SNHLY, CDR2 FYNNEI. DNA for the CDR3: TGTGCCAGCAGAGCCGAGTCCCTCATGAACACTGAAGCTTTCTTT. It translates to CASRAESLMNTEAFF.